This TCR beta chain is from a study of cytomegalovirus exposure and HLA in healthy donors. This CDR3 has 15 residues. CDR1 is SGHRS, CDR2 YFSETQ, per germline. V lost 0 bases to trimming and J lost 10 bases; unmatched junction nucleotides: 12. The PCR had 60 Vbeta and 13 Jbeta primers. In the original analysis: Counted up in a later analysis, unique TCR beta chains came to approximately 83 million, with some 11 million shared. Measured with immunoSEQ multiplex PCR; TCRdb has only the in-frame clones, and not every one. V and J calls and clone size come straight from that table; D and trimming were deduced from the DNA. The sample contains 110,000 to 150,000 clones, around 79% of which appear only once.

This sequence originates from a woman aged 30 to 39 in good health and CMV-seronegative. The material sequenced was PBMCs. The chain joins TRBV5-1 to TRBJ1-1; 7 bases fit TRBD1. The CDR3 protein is CASSLDNRGPNGAFF. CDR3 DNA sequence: TGCGCCAGCAGCTTGGACAACAGGGGACCGAATGGAGCTTTCTTT.